The clone carrying this T cell receptor (beta chain) was counted many times. Its antigen is still unknown. Deletions cut 5 bases from V and 0 bases from J, with 7 bases between. Germline V gene sequence: CDR1 MNHNS, CDR2 SASEGT. The CDR3 extends over 13 amino acids. The record originates from a study of T-cell reconstitution after alpha-beta-depleted transplantation in children. General study findings and limits: The authors attributed T-cell counts and diversity one year after transplant mostly to newly produced T cells. The study reportedly traced alpha-beta T cells about two months after transplant to several hundred expanded graft clones. The study traced high day-60 TCRbeta diversity in some patients to surviving recipient T cells and thymic progenitors.

This sample's TCRbeta library carried unique molecular identifier barcodes. TCRdb used MiXCR to reprocess the PCR reads, holding one entry per CDR3 protein. This sample has 400,000 to 550,000 distinct CDR3 sequences, with about 10% found just once. The V and J genes are TRBV6-1 and TRBJ1-1; D is ambiguous. This receptor was obtained from a child aged 2 to 10 with inherited bone marrow failure, due to receive a stem cell transplant. The source was PBMCs, collected before TCRalphabeta/CD19-depleted stem cell transplant. The CDR3 DNA follows: TGTGCCAGCAGTAGGGCCTTGAACACTGAAGCTTTCTTT. As protein: CASSRALNTEAFF.